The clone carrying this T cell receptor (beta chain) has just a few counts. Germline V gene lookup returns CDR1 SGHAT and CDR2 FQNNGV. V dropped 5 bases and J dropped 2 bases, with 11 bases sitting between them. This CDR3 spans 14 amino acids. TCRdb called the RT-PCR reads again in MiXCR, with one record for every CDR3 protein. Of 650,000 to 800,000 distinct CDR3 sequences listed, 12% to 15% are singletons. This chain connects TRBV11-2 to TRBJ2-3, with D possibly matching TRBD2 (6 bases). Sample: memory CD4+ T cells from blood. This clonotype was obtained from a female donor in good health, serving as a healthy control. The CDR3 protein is CASSKTRSTDTQYF. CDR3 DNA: TGTGCCAGCAGCAAGACTAGGTCCACAGATACGCAGTATTTT.